Given below is one T cell receptor (beta chain) in context. The source of the sample is a study of blood T cell repertoires in COVID-19. At the level of the study: The analysed material was cDNA or gDNA that came from T cells, B-cell-depleted T cells, or PBMCs.

This CDR3 has 15 residues. The germline CDR1 and CDR2 sequences are MNHEY and SVGEGT. The V segment lost 4 bases and the J segment 0 bases; nucleotides outside the gene matches: 2. The protocol was immunoSEQ multiplex PCR, while the TCRdb copy is restricted to in-frame clones and leaves out a portion. Here the sample spans roughly 250,000 clones, approximately 80% being singletons. This sequence was found in an older woman with active or convalescent COVID-19. The sample taken for sequencing was peripheral blood. The chain has TRBV6-2 or TRBV6-3 and TRBJ2-3, with 9 bases aligning to TRBD2. In nucleotides, the CDR3 is TGTGCCAGCAGTTCGACTAGCGGAAGCACAGATACGCAGTATTTT. Its translation: CASSSTSGSTDTQYF.